The T cell receptor beta chain described here comes from a study of regulatory T cells in long-lasting Graves disease. Germline values: CDR1 SGHNT, CDR2 YENEEA. Between the trimmed V and J ends, which lost 5 bases and 10 bases, there was a span of 15 bases. This CDR3 region has 13 residues. Arm-PCR of CDR3 regions with iRepertoire HTBI primers generated TCR beta libraries. MiXCR was run by TCRdb on the multiplex PCR reads, yielding one entry per CDR3 protein. Here the sample spans roughly 410,000 distinct CDR3 sequences, 15% being singletons. The table lists this clonotype with many counts. Noted time point: newly diagnosed GD, antithyroid drugs for less than 3 months. The authors made the TCR library using RNA they extracted from PBMCs. In addition, the sample was reused for a study of T cells in Graves' hyperthyroidism and ophthalmopathy.

This TCR was recovered from a middle-aged woman with Graves disease. The rearrangement uses TRBV11-3 and TRBJ2-1, with D maybe TRBD1 (6 bases). Specimen: peripheral blood mononuclear cells (PBMCs), collected at new diagnosis, from a patient treated with antithyroid drugs. The CDR3 spells CASSRILGQEQFF. CDR3 nucleotide sequence: TGTGCCAGCAGCCGAATCCTCGGACAGGAGCAGTTCTTC.